A single sample gave rise to the 14 T cell receptor beta chains below, sequenced in a study of blood T cell repertoires in COVID-19. Clones were sequenced by immunoSEQ multiplex PCR, and TCRdb holds only the in-frame ones, with some missing. The sample lists approximately 250,000 clones, 75% to 90% occurring once. The sequenced sample consisted of peripheral blood. These receptors came from a woman in her seventies with COVID-19, enrolled during active disease.

V usage is TRBV6-1 and J usage is TRBJ2-1; 7 bases agree with TRBD1. This CDR3 comprises 16 residues. In germline, CDR1 is MNHNS, CDR2 SASEGT. The V gene end was trimmed by 1 base and the J gene end by 5 bases; junction bases not matched to a gene: 8. CDR3 coding DNA: TGTGCCAGCAGTGAAGGCCCGAACAGGGGACACAATGAGCAGTTCTTC. It specifies CASSEGPNRGHNEQFF.

In regard to this clone: The same CDR3 is also encoded by other DNA sequences in this sample. The chain couples TRBV9 to TRBJ2-7; TRBD2 aligns across 7 bases. This CDR3 contains 14 residues. The J segment lost 2 bases and the V segment lost 2 bases, leaving 4 bases of the junction unmatched. In germline, CDR1 is SGDLS, CDR2 YYNGEE. The CDR3 sequence: CASSVGAGTYEQYF. CDR3 bases: TGTGCCAGCAGCGTCGGAGCGGGGACCTACGAGCAGTACTTC. Drawing the rest from reference TRBV9 and TRBJ2-7, the complete variable domain is DSGVTQTPKHLITATGQRVTLRCSPRSGDLSVYWYQQSLDQGLQFLIQYYNGEERAKGNILERFSAQQFPDLHSELNLSSLELGDSALYFCASSVGAGTYEQYFGPGTRLTVT.

The rearrangement uses TRBV27 and TRBJ1-2; TRBD1 matches at 9 bases. This CDR3 has 16 amino acids. Germline trimming cut 8 bases from V and 7 bases from J; bases unmatched to any gene: 17. Germline CDR1 and CDR2: MNHEY and SMNVEV (reference sequence). The CDR3 region is CASSKNSPGQGRGYTF. Here the CDR3 DNA reads TGTGCCAGCTCCAAGAATTCCCCGGGACAGGGTCGTGGCTACACCTTC.

This clone was recorded only once. The chain's CDR3 is CASSPSGGGSYNEQFF. CDR3 bases: TGTGCCAGCAGCCCTTCGGGGGGTGGTTCCTACAATGAGCAGTTCTTC. V is TRBV7-2 and J is TRBJ2-1, with 7 positions matching TRBD2. Germline V gives CDR1 SGHTA, CDR2 FQGNSA. Losses at the gene ends were 5 bases for V and 1 base for J; bases not matched to a gene: 8. The CDR3 extends over 16 amino acids. The full variable domain, in which reference TRBV7-2 and TRBJ2-1 provide the parts outside the CDR3, is GAGVSQSPSNKVTEKGKDVELRCDPISGHTALYWYRQSLGQGLEFLIYFQGNSAPDKSGLPSDRFSAERTGGSVSTLTIQRTQQEDSAVYLCASSPSGGGSYNEQFFGPGTRLTVL.

The CDR3 sequence: CASSTGGPSYEQYF. The CDR3, as DNA: TGCGCCAGCAGCACGGGGGGACCGTCCTACGAGCAGTACTTC. The chain combines TRBV4-3 with TRBJ2-7; TRBD2 matches 7 bases. This CDR3 comprises 14 residues. The ends lost 5 bases at V and 1 base at J; junction bases unmatched: 5. Germline-derived CDR1 and CDR2 are LGHNA and YSLEER.

The chain links TRBV28 to TRBJ1-4; a possible D gene is TRBD1 (5 bases). V lost 9 bases and J 8 bases, leaving 22 bases between the germline ends. The CDR3 spans 15 residues. Per the germline V gene, CDR1 is MDHEN and CDR2 is SYDVKM. The CDR3 sequence: CASSLGWGGYEKLFF. Written as DNA, the CDR3 is TGTGCCAGTTCCCTCGGGTGGGGGGGATACGAAAAACTGTTTTTT.

This clone showed up just once. The J gene is TRBJ1-2, the V gene TRBV7-9, with 8 bases identical to TRBD1. Germline V CDR1 and CDR2: SEHNR, FQNEAQ (reference sequence). The CDR3 length is 15 residues. J gave up 4 bases and V 3 bases, and 7 bases lay outside the gene matches. The CDR3 nucleotides are TGTGCCAGCAGCTTTCTCGGGACAGGAACCTATGGCTACACCTTC. It is translated as CASSFLGTGTYGYTF.

This clone has a single count. CDR3 sequence: CASSDSGQGRYF. The CDR3 nucleotides are TGTGCCAGCAGTGATTCGGGACAGGGGAGGTATTTT. This chain joins TRBV6-4 and TRBJ2-3; 10 bases match TRBD1. Germline lookup yields CDR1 MRHNA and CDR2 SNTAGT. V trimming: 3 bases; J trimming: 14 bases; junction bases outside the gene matches: 5. The CDR3 covers 12 residues.

This chain joins TRBV28 and TRBJ2-1, with 12 bases lining up with TRBD1. With 10 bases clipped from V and 8 bases from J, the junction kept 15 bases outside the gene matches. Germline CDR1 MDHEN, CDR2 SYDVKM. The CDR3 has 16 amino acids. The CDR3 DNA is TGTGCCACTTCAATCTACGGGACAGGGGGCCTACATGAGCAGTTCTTC. Translating gives CATSIYGTGGLHEQFF.

This clone was detected only once. The chain recombines TRBV24-1 with TRBJ2-7; D perhaps matches TRBD2 (6 bases). CDR3 size: 13 residues. The V end lost 5 bases, the J end lost 5 bases, and 12 bases lay between the germline ends. From germline, CDR1 is KGHDR and CDR2 SFDVKD. The CDR3 sequence: CATSGAGIDEQYF. For the CDR3, the DNA is TGTGCCACCAGTGGAGCGGGTATCGACGAGCAGTACTTC.

The rearrangement links TRBV14 to TRBJ2-5; D gene uncertain. V was shortened by 4 bases and J by 4 bases, with 10 bases between the two germline ends. Germline loops: CDR1 SGHDN, CDR2 FVKESK. The CDR3 runs to 13 residues. CDR3 nucleotides: TGTGCCAGCAGCCCAACGGTTTCAGAGACCCAGTACTTC. This sequence encodes CASSPTVSETQYF.

The chain recombines TRBV4-3 with TRBJ2-5; 8 positions match TRBD2. The CDR3 loop spans 17 amino acids. Germline assignment: CDR1 LGHNA and CDR2 YSLEER. The V and J ends lost 1 base and 5 bases, in that order; junction bases with no gene match: 12. CDR3 in amino acids: CASSQGWLAGSRETQYF. CDR3 in DNA: TGCGCCAGCAGCCAAGGTTGGCTAGCGGGCTCCCGGGAGACCCAGTACTTC.

The gene calls are TRBV27 and TRBJ2-7; D is perhaps TRBD1 (6 bases). The CDR3 totals 13 residues. V shed 6 bases and J shed 5 bases, with 14 bases lying between them. Germline V gene sequence: CDR1 MNHEY, CDR2 SMNVEV (reference sequence). CDR3: CASRTGTSHEQYF. CDR3 DNA: TGTGCCAGCAGGACCGGGACAAGTCACGAGCAGTACTTC.

There are a few counts of this clone. This sequence joins TRBV29-1 and TRBJ2-7; 12 bases match TRBD1. The CDR3 sequence is 14 residues long. Germline lookup yields CDR1 SQVTM and CDR2 ANQGSEA. V dropped 3 bases and J dropped 6; count of bases not matched to a gene: 6. The CDR3 bases are TGCAGCGTTGACATGGCGGGACAGGGGGCCGAGCAGTACTTC. Encoded protein: CSVDMAGQGAEQYF.